The 23 T cell receptor beta chains below come from one sample, sequenced in a study of T cells in Graves' hyperthyroidism and ophthalmopathy. Researchers amplified the TCR beta CDR3 regions from RNA transcripts. RT-PCR in the first round (using the HTBI primer set) targeted the TCR CDR3. MiXCR, run by TCRdb on the multiplex PCR reads, gives a single entry per CDR3 protein. The sample has about 500,000 distinct CDR3 sequences, 40% to 50% seen once. The specimen was peripheral blood or thyroid tissue (not recorded which). The receptors derive from an adult woman with Graves' disease, either hyperthyroidism or ophthalmopathy (not recorded which).

The table lists this clonotype with a few counts. The chain joins TRBV5-1 to TRBJ1-1; the D is unclear. The V end was cut by 3 bases, the J end by 4 bases, with 13 bases between. This CDR3 has 14 amino acids. The V gene's germline CDR1 is SGHRS and CDR2 YFSETQ. In nucleotides, the CDR3 is TGCGCCAGCAGCTCTGGAGCCCGGAGCACTGAAGCTTTCTTT. This encodes CASSSGARSTEAFF.

This clonotype was observed at least ten times. The chain couples TRBV20-1 to TRBJ2-7; 12 nucleotides agree with TRBD2. Germline trimming cut 8 bases from V and 3 bases from J; bases unmatched to any gene: 11. In germline, CDR1 is DFQATT, CDR2 SNEGSKA (reference sequence). This CDR3 is built from 15 residues. CDR3 bases: TGCAGTTCCCGACTAGCGGGAGTATCGGGCTACGAGCAGTACTTC. This sequence encodes CSSRLAGVSGYEQYF.

This clonotype was seen at least ten times. This chain uses TRBV5-1 with TRBJ1-1; D might be TRBD1 (5 bases). Germline loops: CDR1 SGHRS, CDR2 YFSETQ. V was cut by 4 bases and J by 2 bases, with 21 bases left in between. The CDR3 totals 17 residues. The CDR3 reads CASSPIVGRGVNTEAFF. CDR3 in DNA: TGCGCCAGCAGCCCGATCGTCGGTAGGGGAGTAAACACTGAAGCTTTCTTT. The variable domain in full, with the rest retrieved from reference TRBV5-1 and TRBJ1-1, is KAGVTQTPRYLIKTRGQQVTLSCSPISGHRSVSWYQQTPGQGLQFLFEYFSETQRNKGNFPGRFSGRQFSNSRSEMNVSTLELGDSALYLCASSPIVGRGVNTEAFFGQGTRLTVV.

This clonotype was seen a handful of times. The chain is built from TRBV29-1 and TRBJ2-1; TRBD2 agrees at 10 bases. Unmatched junction bases numbered 13, after V lost 3 bases and J lost 8 bases. Germline CDR1 SQVTM, CDR2 ANQGSEA. The CDR3 is 16 residues long. The CDR3 region has the DNA TGCAGCGTTGACAGAGCGGGAGGGCCGTTGGTGGATGAGCAGTTCTTC. It translates to CSVDRAGGPLVDEQFF.

This clonotype has at least ten counts. This sequence joins TRBV20-1 and TRBJ2-5; 10 bases are a match to TRBD2. Germline lookup yields CDR1 DFQATT and CDR2 SNEGSKA (reference sequence). This CDR3 has 14 amino acids. V was pared by 4 bases and J by 2 bases, with 4 bases of the junction left unmatched. The CDR3 coding sequence is TGCAGTGCTACAATAGCGGGAGGTCAAGAGACCCAGTACTTC. Translation: CSATIAGGQETQYF.

V is TRBV5-1 and J is TRBJ2-5; 7 nucleotides align to TRBD2. CDR3 size: 14 residues. In germline, CDR1 is SGHRS, CDR2 YFSETQ. Losses at the gene ends were 5 bases for V and 1 base for J; bases not matched to a gene: 5. The CDR3 spells CASRSGGVQETQYF. The DNA for the CDR3 is TGCGCCAGCAGATCGGGAGGAGTCCAAGAGACCCAGTACTTC.

In its sample, this clonotype was seen a few times. The chain recombines TRBV6-5 with TRBJ1-6; 11 nucleotides match TRBD1. This CDR3 comprises 15 residues. Germline V lookup: CDR1 MNHEY, CDR2 SVGAGI. V shed 2 bases and J 10 bases; nucleotides not matched to a gene: 4. The CDR3 loop is CASSYRGDRGSPLHF. The CDR3 nucleotides read TGTGCCAGCAGTTACCGTGGGGACAGGGGGTCACCCCTCCACTTT.

This clonotype turned up a few times. This may stem from a read error, because a much larger clone lies one nucleotide away. CDR3: CAGSNRGQPQHF. The DNA for the CDR3 is TGTGCCGGCAGCAACAGGGGCCAGCCCCAGCATTTT. V gene TRBV7-9 combines with J gene TRBJ1-5, with 7 bases lining up with TRBD1. The CDR3 length is 12 residues. Germline V lookup: CDR1 SEHNR, CDR2 FQNEAQ (reference sequence).

V gene TRBV29-1 combines with J gene TRBJ1-3; D uncertain. The CDR3 length is 11 residues. V dropped 5 bases and J dropped 8 bases, with 10 bases sitting between them. Germline V CDR1 and CDR2: SQVTM, ANQGSEA. The CDR3 here is CSVLMRDTIYF. The CDR3 DNA follows: TGCAGCGTTTTGATGAGAGACACCATATATTTT. The complete variable domain, with remaining parts taken from reference TRBV29-1 and TRBJ1-3, reads SAVISQKPSRDICQRGTSLTIQCQVDSQVTMMFWYRQQPGQSLTLIATANQGSEATYESGFVIDKFPISRPNLTFSTLTVSNMSPEDSSIYLCSVLMRDTIYFGEGSWLTVV.

This clonotype was observed a few times. CDR3 residues: CASSEGVEGPNTEAFF. CDR3 bases: TGCGCCAGCAGTGAGGGAGTGGAGGGGCCGAACACTGAAGCTTTCTTT. This chain links TRBV5-1 with TRBJ1-1; a weak D match, TRBD1 (5 bases). Trimming shortened V by 5 bases and J by 1 base, and 18 bases separated the two germline ends. CDR1 and CDR2 (germline): SGHRS, YFSETQ. The CDR3 covers 16 residues.

The genes are TRBV24-1 and TRBJ1-6; TRBD1 matches 9 bases. Germline V CDR1 and CDR2: KGHDR, SFDVKD. V lost 4 bases, J lost 7 bases, and 4 bases stayed unmatched. The CDR3 loop spans 15 amino acids. The CDR3 protein is CATSDGQGRNSPLHF. The CDR3 DNA follows: TGTGCCACCAGTGACGGACAGGGGAGGAATTCACCCCTCCACTTT.

Regarding this clonotype: It may be a read error: a sequence one base away is much more abundant. The CDR3 does not end in the conserved phenylalanine or tryptophan, so this is likely a read error. This sequence joins TRBV5-1 and TRBJ2-5; tentatively, D is TRBD2 (5 bases). Germline CDR1 is SGHRS and CDR2 is YFSETQ. The V end was cut by 3 bases, the J end by 2 bases, with 8 bases between. This CDR3 has 13 residues. This chain's CDR3 is CASSSTTQETQYL. The CDR3 region has the DNA TGCGCCAGCAGCTCGACTACACAAGAGACCCAGTACCTC.

The chain combines TRBV14 with TRBJ2-7; 8 bases line up with TRBD2. The CDR3 loop spans 15 amino acids. The trim removed 4 bases at V and 3 bases at J, leaving 8 bases unmatched. Germline loops: CDR1 SGHDN, CDR2 FVKESK. CDR3 nucleotide sequence: TGTGCCAGCAGCCTTGGGACTAGGCCCAACTACGAGCAGTACTTC. Its translation is CASSLGTRPNYEQYF.

The table lists this clonotype with a few counts. The rearrangement joins TRBV3-1 to TRBJ1-2; tentatively, D is TRBD1 (5 bases). The CDR3 is 15 residues long. Germline V CDR1 and CDR2: LGHDT, YNNKEL (reference sequence). V shed 0 bases and J shed 3 bases, with 11 bases lying between them. In DNA, the CDR3 is TGTGCCAGCAGCCAAGATCAATCAGGGTACTATGGCTACACCTTC. It is translated as CASSQDQSGYYGYTF.

Ten or more counts support this clonotype. The V and J genes are TRBV7-2 and TRBJ2-2; 7 bases are shared with TRBD2. V lost 0 bases to trimming and J lost 5 bases; unmatched junction nucleotides: 3. Germline-derived CDR1 and CDR2 are SGHTA and FQGNSA. The CDR3 consists of 15 residues. The CDR3 here is CASSLAGGGTGELFF. Here the CDR3 DNA reads TGTGCCAGCAGCTTAGCGGGCGGGGGTACCGGGGAGCTGTTTTTT.

There are a few counts of this clonotype. Written as DNA, the CDR3 is TGTGCCAGTAGTGGACAGCTTAATAGCAATCAGCCCCAGCATTTT. This translates into CASSGQLNSNQPQHF. The chain is built from TRBV19 and TRBJ1-5; TRBD1 is a possible D gene (6 bases). V lost 5 bases and J lost 0, with 11 bases in between. There are 15 residues in the CDR3. Germline loops: CDR1 LNHDA, CDR2 SQIVND (reference sequence).

The CDR3 DNA sequence: TGTGCCAGCAGGATGGGACTAGCGGGTTTCACCGAGCAGTACTTC. Translated, it gives CASRMGLAGFTEQYF. The chain couples TRBV7-9 to TRBJ2-7; 12 bases are a match to TRBD2. Germline CDR1 is SEHNR and CDR2 is FQNEAQ (reference sequence). The CDR3 has 15 amino acids. V shed 6 bases, J shed 6 bases, and the junction held 9 bases outside the gene matches.

V gene TRBV10-2 combines with J gene TRBJ1-6; no clear D. From germline, CDR1 is WSHSY and CDR2 SAAADI. Trimming left V 2 bases short and J 7 bases short, with 9 bases between. The CDR3 covers 14 residues. The CDR3 here is CASSESRVNSPLHF. CDR3 DNA sequence: TGCGCCAGCAGTGAGAGCCGGGTCAATTCACCCCTCCACTTT.

J is TRBJ2-7 and V is TRBV10-3; D remains ambiguous. The V end lost 6 bases, the J end lost 3 bases, and 12 bases lay between the germline ends. This CDR3 has 13 amino acids. From germline, CDR1 is ENHRY and CDR2 SYGVKD. CDR3: CAISDEPLYEQYF. The CDR3 DNA reads as TGTGCCATCAGCGACGAGCCCCTCTACGAGCAGTACTTC.

The CDR3 coding sequence is TGCAGTCTTAACAGGGGGAGCAATCAGCCCCAGCATTTT. This translates into CSLNRGSNQPQHF. This chain joins TRBV20-1 and TRBJ1-5; 8 nucleotides line up with TRBD1. V shed 8 bases, J shed 1 base, and the junction held 4 bases outside the gene matches. CDR1 is DFQATT and CDR2 is SNEGSKA in the germline V gene (reference sequence). This CDR3 contains 13 residues.

The CDR3, as DNA: TGTGCCAGCAGCCCCCTTACCCAGTACTTC. It translates to CASSPLTQYF. The chain couples TRBV7-8 to TRBJ2-5; D is uncertain. Germline V gene lookup returns CDR1 SGHVS and CDR2 FQNEAQ. Between the trimmed V and J ends, which lost 5 bases and 8 bases, there was a span of 6 bases. This CDR3 comprises 10 residues.

This clonotype has at least ten counts. This chain connects TRBV4-2 to TRBJ2-5, with D possibly being TRBD1 (6 bases). The V and J ends lost 0 bases and 5 bases respectively, with 13 bases between them. The CDR3 loop spans 15 amino acids. In germline, CDR1 is LGHNA, CDR2 YNFKEQ. In DNA form, the CDR3 reads TGTGCCAGCAGCCAAGATACAGGGCGGGTGGAGACCCAGTACTTC. It is translated as CASSQDTGRVETQYF.

This sequence joins TRBV7-9 and TRBJ1-4; possible D gene TRBD1, 5 bases. Trimming took off 5 bases at V and 7 bases at J, with 17 bases between the two ends. This CDR3 region has 15 residues. The germline V gene has CDR1 SEHNR and CDR2 FQNEAQ (reference sequence). In DNA, the CDR3 is TGTGCCAGCAGCGGACAAGACAGCCCCGGTGAAAAACTGTTTTTT. Translated: CASSGQDSPGEKLFF.